Described below is a single TCR beta chain sequence and its context. The antigen remains undetermined. This sample stems from a study of T cell repertoires in cytomegalovirus infection. Turning to the study itself: Well-studied HLA-B-restricted CMV epitopes were used in the study alongside recently identified HLA-C-restricted ones. Indications of both CMV infection and matching HLA type were provided by public TCR beta signatures.

The study's findings and limits: Across the ex vivo response, the dominant clonotypes were HLA-C-restricted CMV-specific TCR beta clonotypes.

From germline, CDR1 is SGHRS and CDR2 YFSETQ. The CDR3 is made up of 16 amino acids. V was clipped by 4 bases and J by 1 base, with 12 bases between them. In TCRdb, the reads were re-called with MiXCR into one record per CDR3 protein. This table has 700,000 to 950,000 distinct CDR3 sequences, roughly 33% appearing once. This receptor was obtained from a human donor in good health (CMV status not recorded). Some clones in this sample may be carry-over from other donors' samples. V is TRBV5-1 and J is TRBJ2-6, with D maybe TRBD2 (5 bases). The specimen was cultured CD8+ T cells from PBMCs, collected from culture after CMV antigen stimulation. The CDR3 sequence: CASSLHGLSGANVLTF. The DNA for the CDR3 is TGCGCCAGCAGCCTGCATGGACTTTCTGGGGCCAACGTCCTGACTTTC.